This T cell receptor (beta chain) was sequenced for a study of blood T cells in healthy people across ages. Study overall: Per every two T cells, about one barcoded beta molecule was captured by template switching.

A J-beta primer mix and a sample-barcoded 5' primer were used in a second PCR of about 7 to 12 cycles. Unique molecular identifiers of 12 random nucleotides labeled each cDNA. Every sample gave at least 2.5 million paired-end reads containing CDR3. A single record per CDR3 protein comes from TCRdb applying MiXCR to the 5' RACE reads. There are roughly 930,000 distinct CDR3 sequences in the sample; around 48% occur only once, and around 15% lies in the top ten. Study-level findings and limits: It was held that the diversity estimates obtained from one million T cells were underestimates.

The table lists this clonotype with a count of one. Antigen: not known. The receptor was isolated from a young man in good health. The specimen was blood.

This CDR3 reads CAISVAGGIFGYTF. The CDR3 region has the DNA TGTGCCATCAGTGTAGCCGGGGGGATTTTTGGCTACACCTTC. This chain uses TRBV10-3 with TRBJ1-2; weak D call: TRBD1 (5 bases). Trimming took off 4 bases at V and 7 bases at J, with 16 bases between the two ends. This CDR3 contains 14 residues. Germline assignment: CDR1 ENHRY and CDR2 SYGVKD.